The next 22 T cell receptor beta chains were all read from a single sample in a study of cytomegalovirus exposure and HLA in healthy donors. PCR primers comprised 60 Vbeta and 13 Jbeta primers. The method was immunoSEQ multiplex PCR; TCRdb's version includes in-frame clones alone and lacks a portion of them. This table holds about 160,000 clones, approximately 75% found once. What was sequenced was PBMCs. These receptors were obtained from a woman between 18 and 29 years old in good health and CMV-seronegative.

V gene TRBV7-8 combines with J gene TRBJ1-1; D perhaps matches TRBD1 (5 bases). CDR3 size: 14 residues. Per the germline V gene, CDR1 is SGHVS and CDR2 is FQNEAQ. V dropped 1 base and J dropped 1 base, with 7 bases sitting between them. The CDR3 bases are TGTGCCAGCAGCTTAGGGACACAGAACACTGAAGCTTTCTTT. Its translation: CASSLGTQNTEAFF.

The CDR3 here is CASSPRGQGENYGYTF. Here the CDR3 DNA reads TGTGCCAGCAGCCCGCGAGGACAGGGGGAAAACTATGGCTACACCTTC. V and J are TRBV7-2 and TRBJ1-2; 10 bases align to TRBD1. From germline, CDR1 is SGHTA and CDR2 FQGNSA. CDR3 size: 16 residues. Losses at the gene ends were 5 bases for V and 2 bases for J; bases not matched to a gene: 8.

The gene calls are TRBV6-1 and TRBJ1-3, with 7 bases fitting TRBD1. Per the germline V gene, CDR1 is MNHNS and CDR2 is SASEGT. The CDR3 covers 15 residues. The ends lost 5 bases at V and 4 bases at J; junction bases unmatched: 8. The CDR3 loop reads CASSLRTGEGNTIYF. Here the CDR3 DNA reads TGTGCCAGCAGTCTCAGGACAGGCGAAGGAAACACCATATATTTT.

The rearrangement uses TRBV7-3 and TRBJ2-1, with 8 bases matching TRBD2. The CDR3 has 15 amino acids. Germline lookup yields CDR1 SGHTA and CDR2 FQGTGA. V was clipped by 1 base and J by 6 bases; unmatched bases: 5. For the CDR3, the DNA is TGTGCCAGCAGCTTAATGGGACTAGTGTCCAATGAGCAGTTCTTC. Its protein is CASSLMGLVSNEQFF. Based on the CDR3 plus reference TRBV7-3 and TRBJ2-1, the full variable domain is GAGVSQTPSNKVTEKGKYVELRCDPISGHTALYWYRQSLGQGPEFLIYFQGTGAADDSGLPNDRFFAVRPEGSVSTLKIQRTERGDSAVYLCASSLMGLVSNEQFFGPGTRLTVL.

The chain recombines TRBV14 with TRBJ1-1; D is unclear. Germline assignment: CDR1 SGHDN and CDR2 FVKESK. Trimming took off 1 base at V and 1 base at J, with 13 bases between the two ends. The CDR3 length is 16 residues. Here the CDR3 reads CASSQGLGLRNTEAFF. CDR3 in DNA: TGTGCCAGCAGCCAAGGCCTCGGACTGAGGAACACTGAAGCTTTCTTT. Full variable domain (remainder filled in from reference TRBV14 and TRBJ1-1): EAGVTQFPSHSVIEKGQTVTLRCDPISGHDNLYWYRRVMGKEIKFLLHFVKESKQDESGMPNNRFLAERTGGTYSTLKVQPAELEDSGVYFCASSQGLGLRNTEAFFGQGTRLTVV.

This clone was seen a few times. The rearrangement joins TRBV5-1 to TRBJ1-2; D is ambiguous. V was clipped by 1 base and J by 3 bases, with 13 bases between them. The CDR3 has 15 amino acids. CDR1 is SGHRS and CDR2 is YFSETQ in the germline V gene. CDR3 sequence (DNA): TGCGCCAGCAGCTTGCTTCCGGAGGATGACTATGGCTACACCTTC. Protein sequence: CASSLLPEDDYGYTF.

The chain is built from TRBV4-2 and TRBJ1-5; TRBD1 might be the D (5 bases). V lost 4 bases to trimming and J lost 0 bases, with 31 bases between them. CDR1 is LGHNA and CDR2 is YNFKEQ in the germline V gene. The CDR3 runs 22 residues. CDR3 sequence: CASSPGPASPLDTYHSNQPQHF. The DNA for the CDR3 is TGTGCCAGCAGCCCCGGACCTGCGTCCCCTTTGGACACTTACCATAGCAATCAGCCCCAGCATTTT.

The gene calls are TRBV27 and TRBJ1-2; TRBD1 might be the D (5 bases). V was cut by 4 bases and J by 8 bases, with 23 bases left in between. CDR1 MNHEY and CDR2 SMNVEV come from the germline V gene (reference sequence). The CDR3 runs to 16 residues. CDR3 protein: CASSSVLFRGSGGYTF. The CDR3 DNA is TGTGCCAGCAGTTCGGTTCTTTTTCGGGGCAGCGGGGGCTACACCTTC.

The rearrangement links TRBV6-6 to TRBJ2-2; 13 nucleotides match TRBD2. This CDR3 contains 16 residues. V lost 2 bases to trimming and J lost 10 bases; unmatched junction nucleotides: 7. Germline V lookup: CDR1 MNHNY, CDR2 SVGAGI (reference sequence). The CDR3: CASSYPRTSGREELFF. The CDR3 DNA sequence: TGTGCCAGCAGTTACCCGAGGACTAGCGGGAGAGAGGAGCTGTTTTTT.

This sequence joins TRBV7-3 and TRBJ1-1, with D maybe TRBD1 (6 bases). Germline CDR1 is SGHTA and CDR2 is FQGTGA. This CDR3 is built from 13 residues. The V end was cut by 4 bases, the J end by 4 bases, with 10 bases between. DNA for the CDR3: TGTGCCAGCAGCTCCACAGGGAGCACTGAAGCTTTCTTT. It yields the protein CASSSTGSTEAFF. The entire variable domain, with the rest obtained from reference TRBV7-3 and TRBJ1-1, is as follows: GAGVSQTPSNKVTEKGKYVELRCDPISGHTALYWYRQSLGQGPEFLIYFQGTGAADDSGLPNDRFFAVRPEGSVSTLKIQRTERGDSAVYLCASSSTGSTEAFFGQGTRLTVV.

The gene calls are TRBV28 and TRBJ2-7; tentative D call: TRBD1 (5 bases). The CDR3 is 11 amino acids. Germline loops: CDR1 MDHEN, CDR2 SYDVKM. With 8 bases removed from V and 5 bases from J, the gap between germline ends came to 10 bases. The CDR3 region has the DNA TGTGCCAGCCGAGACAGCCACGAGCAGTACTTC. Residues: CASRDSHEQYF.

This sequence joins TRBV19 and TRBJ2-1; D gene uncertain. Germline V gene lookup returns CDR1 LNHDA and CDR2 SQIVND (reference sequence). V was trimmed by 1 base and J by 6 bases, leaving 10 bases between them. This CDR3 has 14 amino acids. DNA of the CDR3: TGTGCCAGTAGTATAGTTTCTAGATTCAATGAGCAGTTCTTC. It yields the protein CASSIVSRFNEQFF.

The chain links TRBV9 to TRBJ2-4, with 8 bases identical to TRBD1. The germline gives CDR1 SGDLS, CDR2 YYNGEE. Trimming took 3 bases from V and 6 from J; bases not matched to a gene: 8. CDR3 size: 15 residues. The DNA of the CDR3 is TGTGCCAGCAGCGCAGGGGACAGGACATTAAACATTCAGTACTTC. Translated: CASSAGDRTLNIQYF.

V usage is TRBV2 and J usage is TRBJ2-7, with TRBD1 as a possible D gene (7 bases). The V gene's germline CDR1 is SNHLY and CDR2 FYNNEI. This CDR3 region has 15 residues. The V end lost 4 bases, the J end lost 1 base, and 14 bases lay between the germline ends. CDR3 in DNA: TGTGCCAGCAGTGGGACAGGACTAAGATCCTACGAGCAGTACTTC. Protein: CASSGTGLRSYEQYF. Combining the CDR3 with reference TRBV2 and TRBJ2-7 gives the whole variable domain EPEVTQTPSHQVTQMGQEVILRCVPISNHLYFYWYRQILGQKVEFLVSFYNNEISEKSEIFDDQFSVERPDGSNFTLKIRSTKLEDSAMYFCASSGTGLRSYEQYFGPGTRLTVT.

The CDR3 sequence: CASSFTGLPYEQYF. The CDR3 coding sequence is TGTGCCAGCAGCTTCACAGGGTTACCCTACGAGCAGTACTTC. V usage is TRBV13 and J usage is TRBJ2-7, with TRBD1 as a possible D gene (6 bases). CDR1 PRHDT and CDR2 FYEKMQ come from the germline V gene (reference sequence). This CDR3 region has 14 residues. V shed 3 bases and J shed 2 bases, with 11 bases lying between them.

This clone came up once. The V call is TRBV5-1, the J call TRBJ2-7; D is uncertain. V lost 5 bases, J lost 3 bases, and 15 bases lay in between. The CDR3 is 14 amino acids. Germline V lookup: CDR1 SGHRS, CDR2 YFSETQ. In DNA, the CDR3 is TGCGCCAGCAGTTCAGGCGACGCTTACTACGAGCAGTACTTC. This sequence encodes CASSSGDAYYEQYF.

The chain joins TRBV5-4 to TRBJ2-7; D might be TRBD1 (5 bases). The germline V and J ends were trimmed by 0 bases and 0 bases, with 7 bases remaining between them. Germline V gives CDR1 SGHNT, CDR2 YYREEE (reference sequence). The CDR3 covers 14 residues. CDR3 amino acids: CASSLAGPSYEQYF. The CDR3 DNA reads TGTGCCAGCAGCTTGGCAGGGCCCTCCTACGAGCAGTACTTC.

The V gene is TRBV20-1, the J gene TRBJ2-7; D perhaps matches TRBD1 (5 bases). The germline V gene has CDR1 DFQATT and CDR2 SNEGSKA (reference sequence). This CDR3 comprises 11 residues. V lost 6 bases and J lost 4, with 10 bases in between. The CDR3 spells CSAQTEYEQYF. As DNA, the CDR3 is TGCAGTGCGCAGACAGAGTACGAGCAGTACTTC.

DNA of the CDR3: TGTGCCAGCTCACCTGGACAGGGTGACTACGAGCAGTACTTC. It translates to CASSPGQGDYEQYF. V and J are TRBV18 and TRBJ2-7; 8 positions agree with TRBD1. The CDR3 is 14 amino acids. After removal of 3 bases from V and 3 bases from J, the junction contained 4 bases not matched to a gene. Germline V gene sequence: CDR1 KGHSH, CDR2 LQKENI.

A remark on this clone: The junction does not match germline at one end; this may be a read error. The chain combines TRBV2 with TRBJ2-5; 8 bases align to TRBD2. Germline CDR1 is SNHLY and CDR2 is FYNNEI. The CDR3 covers 12 residues. Here the CDR3 DNA reads TGCACCAGCGGGAGCGGATGGGAGACCCAGTACTTC. This codes for CTSGSGWETQYF. Drawing the rest from reference TRBV2 and TRBJ2-5, the complete variable domain is EPEVTQTPSHQVTQMGQEVILRCVPISNHLYFYWYRQILGQKVEFLVSFYNNEISEKSEIFDDQFSVERPDGSNFTLKIRSTKLEDSAMYFCTSGSGWETQYFGPGTRLLVL.

This clone was found once. The chain is built from TRBV4-1 and TRBJ1-2, with TRBD1 identical over 7 bases. The junction had 6 bases not matched to a gene; V was cut back by 4 bases and J by 4 bases. In germline, CDR1 is MGHRA, CDR2 YSYEKL. This CDR3 region has 14 residues. The CDR3 DNA reads as TGCGCCAGCAGCCGGGGGACAGAAGGCTATGGCTACACCTTC. Protein product: CASSRGTEGYGYTF.

The rearrangement joins TRBV27 to TRBJ1-5; D is perhaps TRBD1 (6 bases). Germline assignment: CDR1 MNHEY and CDR2 SMNVEV (reference sequence). The CDR3 covers 14 residues. Trimming took 5 bases from V and 4 from J, leaving 12 bases between them. The CDR3 region is CASSGPGHNQPQHF. The CDR3 region has the DNA TGTGCCAGCAGTGGCCCGGGACATAATCAGCCCCAGCATTTT.